A single sample gave rise to the 27 T cell receptor beta chains below, sequenced in a study of T-cell reconstitution after alpha-beta-depleted transplantation in children. Unique molecular identifiers were incorporated when the TCRbeta library was constructed. TCRdb called the PCR reads again in MiXCR, with one record for every CDR3 protein. The sample holds around 370,000 distinct CDR3 sequences; over 9% are singletons and the top ten take about 2.3%. Material: PBMCs from the stem cell graft donor, obtained from the stem cell graft. The source is a human donor who donated a stem cell graft to a child with acute lymphoblastic leukemia.

In its sample, this clonotype ranks as medium-sized. The chain recombines TRBV20-1 with TRBJ1-2; D might be TRBD1 (5 bases). The V and J ends lost 6 bases and 6 bases respectively, with 17 bases between them. CDR3 length equals 13 residues. CDR1 and CDR2 (germline): DFQATT, SNEGSKA (reference sequence). For the CDR3, the DNA is TGCAGTGCCCCCCGGGGGGGTTGGGATGGCTACACCTTC. Translation gives CSAPRGGWDGYTF.

V and J are TRBV6-1 and TRBJ2-7, with 9 bases fitting TRBD2. The CDR3 length is 14 residues. The ends lost 6 bases at V and 5 bases at J; junction bases unmatched: 8. The V gene's germline CDR1 is MNHNS and CDR2 SASEGT. CDR3 region: CASSPSGLAHEQYF. In DNA form, the CDR3 reads TGTGCCAGCAGCCCTTCGGGACTAGCACACGAGCAGTACTTC.

The V call is TRBV28, the J call TRBJ2-5; D possibly corresponds to TRBD1 (5 bases). Deletions cut 8 bases from V and 5 bases from J, with 12 bases between. CDR1 is MDHEN and CDR2 is SYDVKM in the germline V gene. The CDR3 consists of 12 residues. Written as DNA, the CDR3 is TGTGCCAGCCAGGGTCCCCGGGAGACCCAGTACTTC. Translating gives CASQGPRETQYF.

This clonotype has a handful of counts. The chain employs TRBV27 and TRBJ2-3; possible D gene TRBD1, 5 bases. The CDR3 covers 15 residues. The germline V and J ends were trimmed by 2 bases and 3 bases, with 12 bases remaining between them. Germline values: CDR1 MNHEY, CDR2 SMNVEV (reference sequence). Here the CDR3 reads CASSLTPRGTDTQYF. The CDR3 region has the DNA TGTGCCAGCAGTTTAACTCCTAGGGGTACAGATACGCAGTATTTT.

This clonotype was detected a few times. This chain links TRBV7-9 with TRBJ2-1; D is undetermined. This CDR3 region has 13 residues. Trimming cost V 7 bases and J 7 bases, with 14 bases left between them. CDR1 is SEHNR and CDR2 is FQNEAQ in the germline V gene (reference sequence). This CDR3 is CASTAVRSNEQFF. DNA for the CDR3: TGTGCCAGCACCGCAGTTCGCAGTAATGAGCAGTTCTTC.

This chain uses TRBV10-3 with TRBJ1-1, with D unresolved. This CDR3 is built from 11 residues. CDR1 is ENHRY and CDR2 is SYGVKD in the germline V gene. Trimming took 4 bases from V and 7 from J, leaving 7 bases between them. CDR3 sequence (DNA): TGTGCCATCAGTGGGACGGATGAAGCTTTCTTT. Translation: CAISGTDEAFF.

This clonotype turned up a few times. The chain couples TRBV11-2 to TRBJ2-1; D is undetermined. Trimming pared 1 base from V and 15 bases from J, leaving 13 bases between. The CDR3 covers 12 residues. Germline CDR1 reads SGHAT; CDR2 reads FQNNGV. The CDR3 is CASSLAPPARFF. The CDR3 DNA sequence: TGTGCCAGCAGCTTAGCTCCGCCCGCGAGGTTCTTC.

This clonotype has a handful of counts. The rearrangement joins TRBV5-6 to TRBJ1-5; the D gene is possibly TRBD1 (6 bases). This CDR3 is 17 amino acids long. Germline lookup yields CDR1 SGHDT and CDR2 YYEEEE. Trimming stripped 0 bases from V and 5 bases from J, with 18 bases between. The CDR3 nucleotides are TGTGCCAGCAGCTTGGTGGCGGGCCAGGGGCCGGATCAGCCCCAGCATTTT. Amino acid sequence: CASSLVAGQGPDQPQHF.

This clonotype was counted between two and nine times. The J gene is TRBJ1-4, the V gene TRBV29-1; no definite D call. Trimming shortened V by 0 bases and J by 10 bases, and 6 bases separated the two germline ends. CDR3 length equals 11 residues. CDR1 is SQVTM, CDR2 ANQGSEA, per germline. The DNA for the CDR3 is TGCAGCGTTGAAGATCAAGGAAAACTGTTTTTT. Amino acids: CSVEDQGKLFF.

This clonotype came up many times. This chain links TRBV6-5 with TRBJ1-1, with D hard to call. Deletions cut 4 bases from V and 1 base from J, with 10 bases between. The CDR3 extends over 14 amino acids. Germline CDR1 and CDR2: MNHEY and SVGAGI. In DNA, the CDR3 is TGTGCCAGCAGTTCACCTGGACGGAACACTGAAGCTTTCTTT. Its protein product is CASSSPGRNTEAFF.

The CDR3 here is CASRGQFYEQYF. The CDR3, as DNA: TGTGCCAGCAGGGGACAGTTCTACGAGCAGTACTTC. This chain connects TRBV12-3 or TRBV12-4 to TRBJ2-7, with 7 bases that match TRBD1. The CDR3 runs to 12 residues. V lost 6 bases to trimming and J lost 3 bases; unmatched junction nucleotides: 2.

In this sample, this clonotype turned up many times. The chain joins TRBV29-1 to TRBJ1-2; D is possibly TRBD1 (5 bases). The germline V gene encodes CDR1 SQVTM and CDR2 ANQGSEA. This CDR3 comprises 13 residues. The ends were cut back, 7 bases at V and 4 bases at J, with 16 bases in the middle. CDR3 sequence reads: CSAARVESYGYTF. The CDR3 DNA reads TGCAGCGCAGCCAGGGTTGAGAGCTATGGCTACACCTTC.

The sample holds many counts of this clonotype. This chain uses TRBV30 with TRBJ2-7; TRBD1 might be the D (6 bases). The CDR3 extends over 14 amino acids. V was shortened by 1 base and J by 2 bases, with 12 bases between the two germline ends. In germline, CDR1 is GTSNPN, CDR2 SVGIG (reference sequence). DNA for the CDR3: TGTGCCTGGAGTGGGACAGTAGGGGCCTACGAGCAGTACTTC. It translates to CAWSGTVGAYEQYF.

Details on this clonotype: A much more abundant neighbour one base away suggests this may be a read error. The V gene is TRBV7-2, the J gene TRBJ1-1, with unresolved D. The germline gives CDR1 SGHTA, CDR2 FQGNSA. The CDR3 sequence is 13 residues long. CDR3 sequence: CPSREPGNTEAFF. In DNA, the CDR3 is TGTCCCAGCAGAGAACCGGGGAACACTGAAGCTTTCTTT.

The CDR3 bases are TGCAGTGCACCTCCCCCCCCGGGAGGCTACAATGAGCAGTTCTTC. It encodes CSAPPPPGGYNEQFF. The chain links TRBV20-1 to TRBJ2-1; TRBD2 matches at 7 bases. There are 15 residues in the CDR3. After removal of 6 bases from V and 3 bases from J, the junction contained 11 bases not matched to a gene. Per germline, CDR1 DFQATT and CDR2 SNEGSKA (reference sequence).

The V and J genes are TRBV7-3 and TRBJ2-1; 8 nucleotides match TRBD2. Germline V gives CDR1 SGHTA, CDR2 FQGTGA. Trimming at V came to 5 bases and at J to 0 bases, leaving 3 bases not matched to a gene. CDR3 length: 15 residues. This CDR3 reads CASSAGLASYNEQFF. Written as DNA, the CDR3 is TGTGCCAGCAGCGCCGGACTAGCCTCCTACAATGAGCAGTTCTTC.

A word on this clonotype: The germline gene is not matched at one end of the junction; a read error may be the cause. The genes are TRBV10-3 and TRBJ2-1; TRBD1 matches 7 bases. This CDR3 is 12 amino acids long. Looked up from germline, CDR1 is ENHRY and CDR2 is SYGVKD. In nucleotides, the CDR3 is TGTGCCATCAGTGGGTTGACAGGGATATTGATCTTC. Protein sequence: CAISGLTGILIF.

This chain uses TRBV18 with TRBJ1-5; TRBD1 aligns across 12 bases. Trimming at V came to 4 bases and at J to 8 bases, leaving 6 bases not matched to a gene. This CDR3 contains 15 residues. The V gene's germline CDR1 is KGHSH and CDR2 LQKENI. Written as DNA, the CDR3 is TGTGCCAGCTCACGAGGGACAGGGGGCGCGGAGCCCCAGCATTTT. Translation: CASSRGTGGAEPQHF.

This clonotype occurred a few times. The rearrangement uses TRBV11-2 and TRBJ1-5, with 9 nucleotides matching TRBD1. This CDR3 has 17 residues. J lost 2 bases, V lost 2 bases, and 7 bases had no gene match. Germline CDR1 reads SGHAT; CDR2 reads FQNNGV. CDR3 sequence reads: CASSLKDGQGCNQPQHF. The DNA of the CDR3 is TGTGCCAGCAGCTTAAAAGATGGACAGGGGTGCAATCAGCCCCAGCATTTT.

This clonotype was recorded at least ten times. The V and J genes are TRBV12-3 or TRBV12-4 and TRBJ2-2, with 7 positions matching TRBD2. CDR3 size: 14 residues. V was clipped by 7 bases and J by 4 bases; unmatched bases: 6. This chain's CDR3 is CASNKGGVTGELFF. The CDR3 DNA follows: TGTGCCAGCAACAAGGGAGGGGTCACCGGGGAGCTGTTTTTT.

As DNA, the CDR3 is TGCAGTGCTCGATGGGATACGTCGGTGATAGGACTAGAGACCCAGTACTTC. Amino acid sequence: CSARWDTSVIGLETQYF. V gene TRBV20-1 combines with J gene TRBJ2-5; tentatively, D is TRBD2 (5 bases). With 5 bases removed from V and 4 bases from J, the gap between germline ends came to 26 bases. CDR3 length equals 17 residues. CDR1 is DFQATT and CDR2 is SNEGSKA in the germline V gene (reference sequence).

This clonotype was detected a few times. V and J are TRBV18 and TRBJ2-7; TRBD2 aligns across 10 bases. Germline values: CDR1 KGHSH, CDR2 LQKENI. V was pared by 6 bases and J by 7 bases, with 12 bases of the junction left unmatched. The CDR3 is 15 amino acids. The CDR3 spells CASSQSTSGIAEQYF. The CDR3 DNA reads as TGTGCCAGCTCCCAAAGCACTAGCGGGATTGCAGAGCAGTACTTC.

This clonotype occurred a few times. The V gene is TRBV11-3, the J gene TRBJ2-5; D is undetermined. V lost 3 bases and J lost 9, with 11 bases in between. The CDR3 contains 12 residues. Germline loops: CDR1 SGHNT, CDR2 YENEEA. The CDR3 region has the DNA TGTGCCAGCAGCTTCCCAAATCGGGCCCAGTACTTC. It encodes CASSFPNRAQYF. Supplemented by reference TRBV11-3 and TRBJ2-5, the full variable domain reads EAGVVQSPRYKIIEKKQPVAFWCNPISGHNTLYWYLQNLGQGPELLIRYENEEAVDDSQLPKDRFSAERLKGVDSTLKIQPAELGDSAVYLCASSFPNRAQYFGPGTRLLVL.

The V call is TRBV3-1, the J call TRBJ2-7, with TRBD1 matching over 10 bases. The V gene end was trimmed by 4 bases and the J gene end by 1 base; junction bases not matched to a gene: 10. The CDR3 consists of 17 residues. Germline V gives CDR1 LGHDT, CDR2 YNNKEL (reference sequence). CDR3 sequence (DNA): TGTGCCAGCAGCCTCCGGGACAGGGGTTACCCGTCCTACGAGCAGTACTTC. Protein: CASSLRDRGYPSYEQYF.

This clonotype was detected a few times. The V call is TRBV7-2, the J call TRBJ1-1, with no clear D. Trimming left V 4 bases short and J 7 bases short, with 10 bases between. Looked up from germline, CDR1 is SGHTA and CDR2 is FQGNSA. This CDR3 has 12 residues. The CDR3 spells CASSSLGLEAFF. The CDR3 bases are TGTGCCAGCAGCTCGCTCGGACTTGAAGCTTTCTTT.

The V gene is TRBV4-3, the J gene TRBJ1-1; D not certain. The CDR3 sequence is 14 residues long. The ends were cut back, 0 bases at V and 1 base at J, with 6 bases in the middle. Germline CDR1 and CDR2: LGHNA and YSLEER. In DNA form, the CDR3 reads TGCGCCAGCAGCCAAGAATTGCAGAACACTGAAGCTTTCTTT. Translating it yields CASSQELQNTEAFF.

This clonotype was picked up a small number of times. This chain links TRBV7-8 with TRBJ2-1; 7 bases align to TRBD2. Trimming removed 2 bases from V and 2 bases from J; junction bases left unmatched: 6. The CDR3 has 16 residues. From germline, CDR1 is SGHVS and CDR2 FQNEAQ. The CDR3 DNA reads TGTGCCAGCAGCTTATGGGCTAGCGGCACCTACAATGAGCAGTTCTTC. Residues: CASSLWASGTYNEQFF.